Listed below are T cell receptor beta chains from one sample, sequenced in a study of control samples from healthy donors and cancer patients. The table came from immunoSEQ multiplex PCR; TCRdb's copy has only in-frame clones and leaves some out. The profile shows 150,000 to 200,000 clones, roughly 90% of them singletons. The sequenced sample was blood. Receptor source: a man younger than 45 in good health. Both conserved end residues are part of each CDR3. A D gene is named only where the DNA matches it firmly. Some rows have no size entry. The others give once, few or many, or a class for an expanded clone.

j_gene: TRBJ2-5
abundance: -
d_gene: TRBD2
v_gene: TRBV6-2/TRBV6-3
CDR3aa: CASSPIERGWEETQYF
CDR3nt: TGTGCCAGCAGTCCCATTGAGCGGGGTTGGGAAGAGACCCAGTACTTC

j_gene: TRBJ1-1
abundance: -
d_gene: TRBD1
v_gene: TRBV15
CDR3aa: CATSRDRLNTEAFF
CDR3nt: TGTGCCACCAGCAGGGACAGGCTGAACACTGAAGCTTTCTTT

j_gene: TRBJ2-4
abundance: -
d_gene: TRBD2
v_gene: TRBV9
CDR3aa: CASSVGWAGRGAAKNIQYF
CDR3nt: TGTGCCAGCAGCGTAGGTTGGGCGGGGCGGGGGGCGGCCAAAAACATTCAGTACTTC

j_gene: TRBJ2-7
abundance: -
d_gene: -
v_gene: TRBV7-8
CDR3aa: CASSPQGSSSYEQYF
CDR3nt: TGTGCCAGCAGCCCCCAGGGGTCAAGCTCCTACGAGCAGTACTTC

j_gene: TRBJ1-3
abundance: -
d_gene: -
v_gene: TRBV7-2
CDR3aa: CASSLGISGNTIYF
CDR3nt: TGTGCCAGCAGCTTAGGGATCTCTGGAAACACCATATATTTT

j_gene: TRBJ2-6
abundance: -
d_gene: -
v_gene: TRBV29-1
CDR3aa: CSVLDRSNSGANVLTF
CDR3nt: TGCAGCGTCCTGGACAGAAGCAACTCTGGGGCCAACGTCCTGACTTTC

j_gene: TRBJ1-3
abundance: -
d_gene: -
v_gene: TRBV7-8
CDR3aa: CASSLVASSGNTIYF
CDR3nt: TGTGCCAGCAGCTTAGTGGCCTCCTCTGGAAACACCATATATTTT

j_gene: TRBJ2-2
abundance: -
d_gene: -
v_gene: TRBV28
CDR3aa: CASSLFPGALGTGELFF
CDR3nt: TGTGCCAGCAGTCTCTTTCCAGGGGCGCTCGGGACCGGGGAGCTGTTTTTT

j_gene: TRBJ1-1
abundance: -
d_gene: -
v_gene: TRBV20-1
CDR3aa: CSALLNTEAFF
CDR3nt: TGCAGTGCCTTATTGAACACTGAAGCTTTCTTT

j_gene: TRBJ2-7
abundance: -
d_gene: TRBD1
v_gene: TRBV5-1
CDR3aa: CASSNRDRVGEQYF
CDR3nt: TGCGCCAGCAGCAACCGGGACAGGGTCGGCGAGCAGTACTTC

j_gene: TRBJ2-7
abundance: once
d_gene: TRBD2
v_gene: TRBV5-1
CDR3aa: CASRSGEGYEQYF
CDR3nt: TGCGCCAGCAGAAGCGGGGAGGGCTACGAGCAGTACTTC

j_gene: TRBJ1-4
abundance: -
d_gene: -
v_gene: TRBV5-4
CDR3aa: CASSLDVQGAEKLFF
CDR3nt: TGTGCCAGCAGCTTGGATGTCCAGGGCGCGGAAAAACTGTTTTTT

j_gene: TRBJ1-2
abundance: -
d_gene: TRBD1
v_gene: TRBV11-1
CDR3aa: CASSPTGGKNYGYTF
CDR3nt: TGTGCCAGCAGCCCCACAGGGGGCAAAAACTATGGCTACACCTTC

j_gene: TRBJ2-7
abundance: -
d_gene: -
v_gene: TRBV18
CDR3aa: CASSPPATPTYEQYF
CDR3nt: TGTGCCAGCTCACCACCGGCGACACCAACCTACGAGCAGTACTTC

j_gene: TRBJ2-1
abundance: -
d_gene: -
v_gene: TRBV3-1/TRBV3-2
CDR3aa: CASSQRLPSSYNEQFF
CDR3nt: TGTGCCAGCAGCCAGAGACTTCCAAGCTCCTACAATGAGCAGTTCTTC

j_gene: TRBJ1-1
abundance: -
d_gene: -
v_gene: TRBV29-1
CDR3aa: CSGGLGGSSSEAFF
CDR3nt: TGCAGCGGTGGACTGGGGGGAAGCAGCTCTGAAGCTTTCTTT

j_gene: TRBJ2-1
abundance: -
d_gene: -
v_gene: TRBV7-9
CDR3aa: CASSLGPLATEQFF
CDR3nt: TGTGCCAGCAGCTTAGGCCCCCTAGCGACAGAGCAGTTCTTC

j_gene: TRBJ1-1
abundance: -
d_gene: -
v_gene: TRBV29-1
CDR3aa: CSVERAFGTFF
CDR3nt: TGCAGCGTCGAACGGGCGTTCGGAACTTTCTTT

j_gene: TRBJ1-6
abundance: -
d_gene: -
v_gene: TRBV27
CDR3aa: CATHGGRQNSPLHF
CDR3nt: TGTGCCACTCATGGGGGACGCCAGAATTCACCCCTCCACTTT

j_gene: TRBJ2-2
abundance: -
d_gene: -
v_gene: TRBV5-6
CDR3aa: CASSWDPTGELFF
CDR3nt: TGTGCCAGCAGCTGGGATCCCACCGGGGAGCTGTTTTTT

j_gene: TRBJ2-7
abundance: -
d_gene: TRBD2
v_gene: TRBV7-2
CDR3aa: CASSLVGTSNYEQYF
CDR3nt: TGTGCCAGCAGCTTAGTAGGGACTAGCAACTACGAGCAGTACTTC

j_gene: TRBJ2-2
abundance: once
d_gene: TRBD1
v_gene: TRBV11-2
CDR3aa: CASSHGTGTTLKDTGELFF
CDR3nt: TGTGCCAGCAGCCACGGGACAGGGACTACTCTAAAGGACACCGGGGAGCTGTTTTTT

j_gene: TRBJ1-5
abundance: -
d_gene: -
v_gene: TRBV5-1
CDR3aa: CASSLDGQPNQPQHF
CDR3nt: TGCGCCAGCAGCTTGGACGGACAGCCCAATCAGCCCCAGCATTTT

j_gene: TRBJ2-2
abundance: -
d_gene: -
v_gene: TRBV15
CDR3aa: CATNLGQGDTGELFF
CDR3nt: TGTGCCACCAACTTGGGTCAGGGTGACACCGGGGAGCTGTTTTTT

j_gene: TRBJ2-6
abundance: -
d_gene: -
v_gene: TRBV18
CDR3aa: CASSPMGVLRASGANVLTF
CDR3nt: TGTGCCAGCTCACCAATGGGGGTCCTCAGGGCCTCTGGGGCCAACGTCCTGACTTTC

j_gene: TRBJ1-5
abundance: -
d_gene: -
v_gene: TRBV6-2/TRBV6-3
CDR3aa: CASSSPGSDKHF
CDR3nt: TGTGCCAGCAGTTCCCCCGGTTCAGATAAGCATTTT

j_gene: TRBJ1-1
abundance: -
d_gene: -
v_gene: TRBV4-1
CDR3aa: CASSQGFNTEAFF
CDR3nt: TGCGCCAGCAGCCAGGGGTTTAACACTGAAGCTTTCTTT

j_gene: TRBJ2-7
abundance: -
d_gene: -
v_gene: TRBV7-2
CDR3aa: CASSRHASYEQYF
CDR3nt: TGTGCCAGCAGCCGACACGCCTCCTACGAGCAGTACTTC

j_gene: TRBJ1-4
abundance: -
d_gene: -
v_gene: TRBV2
CDR3aa: CASSDRGGWGKLFF
CDR3nt: TGTGCCAGCAGTGATAGGGGGGGTTGGGGAAAACTGTTTTTT

j_gene: TRBJ1-4
abundance: -
d_gene: -
v_gene: TRBV29-1
CDR3aa: CSVASNEKLFF
CDR3nt: TGCAGCGTTGCCAGTAATGAAAAACTGTTTTTT

j_gene: TRBJ2-2
abundance: -
d_gene: -
v_gene: TRBV5-1
CDR3aa: CASSPQGYTGELFF
CDR3nt: TGCGCCAGCAGCCCGCAGGGCTACACCGGGGAGCTGTTTTTT

j_gene: TRBJ2-2
abundance: -
d_gene: TRBD2
v_gene: TRBV15
CDR3aa: CATSRERGVANTGELFF
CDR3nt: TGTGCCACCAGCAGAGAGCGGGGGGTCGCGAACACCGGGGAGCTGTTTTTT

j_gene: TRBJ2-7
abundance: few
d_gene: TRBD1
v_gene: TRBV6-2/TRBV6-3
CDR3aa: CASSRGQGASYEQYF
CDR3nt: TGTGCCAGCAGTAGGGGACAGGGGGCTAGTTACGAGCAGTACTTC

j_gene: TRBJ2-3
abundance: -
d_gene: -
v_gene: TRBV28
CDR3aa: CASTEGTDTQYF
CDR3nt: TGTGCCAGCACGGAGGGCACAGATACGCAGTATTTT

j_gene: TRBJ2-5
abundance: -
d_gene: -
v_gene: TRBV5-1
CDR3aa: CATSLKGGGETQYF
CDR3nt: TGCGCCACCAGCTTGAAAGGGGGGGGAGAGACCCAGTACTTC

j_gene: TRBJ2-2
abundance: -
d_gene: -
v_gene: TRBV3-1/TRBV3-2
CDR3aa: CASSQGQTGELFF
CDR3nt: TGTGCCAGCAGCCAAGGACAGACCGGGGAGCTGTTTTTT

j_gene: TRBJ1-1
abundance: once
d_gene: -
v_gene: TRBV19
CDR3aa: CASAGNTEAFF
CDR3nt: TGTGCCAGTGCGGGGAACACTGAAGCTTTCTTT

j_gene: TRBJ2-7
abundance: -
d_gene: -
v_gene: TRBV30
CDR3aa: CAWSVGGIYEQYF
CDR3nt: TGTGCCTGGAGTGTTGGGGGAATCTACGAGCAGTACTTC

j_gene: TRBJ1-1
abundance: -
d_gene: -
v_gene: TRBV13
CDR3aa: CASSLTRGTEAFF
CDR3nt: TGTGCCAGCAGCCTGACACGAGGGACTGAAGCTTTCTTT

j_gene: TRBJ2-7
abundance: -
d_gene: TRBD1
v_gene: TRBV11-2
CDR3aa: CASSLRDRGSPEQYF
CDR3nt: TGTGCCAGCAGCCTCCGGGACAGGGGTTCCCCCGAGCAGTACTTC

j_gene: TRBJ2-7
abundance: -
d_gene: TRBD2
v_gene: TRBV4-2
CDR3aa: CASSNRGSGSINEQYF
CDR3nt: TGTGCCAGCAGCAATAGGGGTAGCGGGAGCATCAACGAGCAGTACTTC

j_gene: TRBJ2-2
abundance: -
d_gene: -
v_gene: TRBV27
CDR3aa: CASSLRGRGTHTGELFF
CDR3nt: TGTGCCAGCAGTTTAAGGGGACGGGGGACCCACACCGGGGAGCTGTTTTTT